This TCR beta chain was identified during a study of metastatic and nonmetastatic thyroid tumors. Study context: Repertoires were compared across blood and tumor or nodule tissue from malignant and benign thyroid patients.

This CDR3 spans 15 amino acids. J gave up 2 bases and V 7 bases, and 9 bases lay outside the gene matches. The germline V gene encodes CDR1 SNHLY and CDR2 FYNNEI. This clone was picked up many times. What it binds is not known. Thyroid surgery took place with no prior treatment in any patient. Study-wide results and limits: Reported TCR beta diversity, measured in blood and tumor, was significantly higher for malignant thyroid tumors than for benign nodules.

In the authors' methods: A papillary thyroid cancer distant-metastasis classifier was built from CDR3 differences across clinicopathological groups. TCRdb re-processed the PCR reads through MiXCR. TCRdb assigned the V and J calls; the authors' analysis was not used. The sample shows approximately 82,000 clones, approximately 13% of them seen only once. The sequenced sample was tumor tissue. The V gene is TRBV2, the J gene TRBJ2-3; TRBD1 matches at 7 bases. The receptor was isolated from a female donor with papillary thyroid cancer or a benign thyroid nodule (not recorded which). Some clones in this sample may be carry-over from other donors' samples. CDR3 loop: CASISRDSPTDTQYF. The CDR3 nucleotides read TGTGCCAGCATCTCCCGGGACAGCCCCACAGATACGCAGTATTTT.